These 30 T cell receptor beta chains came from one sample sequenced in a study of Ad26.COV2.S vaccination and SARS-CoV-2 variants. This sample's treatment: some 19 received Ad26.COV2.S at low or high dose, single or two shots; roughly five received placebo; per-sample allocation not given. The investigators took samples on day 63 after the first vaccine or placebo injection. Data came from immunoSEQ multiplex PCR; TCRdb stores just in-frame clones and leaves some out. Here the sample spans more than 300,000 clones, approximately 86% being singletons. The sample consisted of peripheral blood, taken in a trial of Ad26.COV2.S vaccine versus placebo. These receptor sequences come from a person aged 18 to 59 who received the Ad26.COV2.S COVID-19 vaccine or a placebo.

The chain has TRBV7-2 and TRBJ1-4, with 7 positions matching TRBD1. This CDR3 region has 15 residues. J lost 4 bases, V lost 0 bases, and 2 bases had no gene match. Per germline, CDR1 SGHTA and CDR2 FQGNSA. In nucleotides, the CDR3 is TGTGCCAGCAGCTTAGCAGGGGGCAATAATGAAAAACTGTTTTTT. It is translated as CASSLAGGNNEKLFF.

The CDR3 DNA sequence: TGCGCCAGCAGCCAAGGGAGGGTGGGGAAGCAGTTCTTC. Protein product: CASSQGRVGKQFF. The V gene is TRBV4-3, the J gene TRBJ2-1, with a tentative D call TRBD2 (6 bases). Germline assignment: CDR1 LGHNA and CDR2 YSLEER. This CDR3 has 13 residues. V was cut by 1 base and J by 11 bases, with 12 bases left in between.

The chain combines TRBV4-2 with TRBJ2-3; the D call may be TRBD1 or TRBD2 (6 bases each). Germline CDR1 and CDR2: LGHNA and YNFKEQ. Trimming removed 0 bases from V and 5 bases from J, with 12 bases in between. This CDR3 region has 15 residues. CDR3 amino acids: CASSQDGGWGDTQYF. The CDR3 DNA reads as TGTGCCAGCAGCCAAGACGGGGGCTGGGGAGATACGCAGTATTTT.

This clone was recorded once. The rearrangement uses TRBV28 and TRBJ1-1; D gene ambiguous. V lost 2 bases and J lost 3, with 4 bases in between. Germline CDR1 MDHEN, CDR2 SYDVKM. The CDR3 sequence is 12 residues long. The CDR3 spells CASSLQYTEAFF. In DNA form, the CDR3 reads TGTGCCAGCAGTTTACAGTACACTGAAGCTTTCTTT. The complete variable domain, with remaining parts taken from reference TRBV28 and TRBJ1-1, reads DVKVTQSSRYLVKRTGEKVFLECVQDMDHENMFWYRQDPGLGLRLIYFSYDVKMKEKGDIPEGYSVSREKKERFSLILESASTNQTSMYLCASSLQYTEAFFGQGTRLTVV.

This sequence joins TRBV4-1 and TRBJ1-1; D possibly corresponds to TRBD1 (5 bases). The CDR3 is 15 residues long. The V gene lost 4 bases and the J gene lost 6 bases, with 18 bases spanning the gap. In germline, CDR1 is MGHRA, CDR2 YSYEKL. The CDR3 sequence is CASSPIHGGGSEAFF. The CDR3 nucleotides read TGCGCCAGCAGCCCCATCCACGGGGGGGGATCTGAAGCTTTCTTT.

The chain recombines TRBV28 with TRBJ1-1; D may be TRBD1 (5 bases). Germline assignment: CDR1 MDHEN and CDR2 SYDVKM. V lost 8 bases and J lost 1, with 11 bases in between. The CDR3 loop spans 13 amino acids. The CDR3 DNA reads TGTGCCAGCTTTGGACAATCGAACACTGAAGCTTTCTTT. This codes for CASFGQSNTEAFF.

This chain links TRBV7-6 with TRBJ2-2, with unresolved D. The length of the CDR3 is 13 residues. V dropped 5 bases and J dropped 7 bases, with 11 bases sitting between them. Germline V gene data show CDR1 as SGHVS and CDR2 as FNYEAQ. The CDR3: CASSTRTVGELFF. The CDR3 DNA reads as TGTGCCAGCAGCACCCGGACGGTCGGGGAGCTGTTTTTT.

The chain uses TRBV5-4 and TRBJ2-5, with 9 nucleotides matching TRBD2. V shed 0 bases and J 5 bases; nucleotides not matched to a gene: 11. Germline loops: CDR1 SGHNT, CDR2 YYREEE (reference sequence). The CDR3 sequence is 17 residues long. The CDR3 protein is CASSLAGGRGGLETQYF. The CDR3 DNA is TGTGCCAGCAGCTTGGCTGGTGGGCGGGGGGGCCTGGAGACCCAGTACTTC.

The chain links TRBV6-5 to TRBJ2-5; TRBD2 is a possible D gene (5 bases). The CDR3 sequence is 14 residues long. With 3 bases removed from V and 5 bases from J, the gap between germline ends came to 13 bases. CDR1 and CDR2 from the germline V gene are MNHEY and SVGAGI. Written as DNA, the CDR3 is TGTGCCAGCAGTTATGGTAGGGAGTCTGAGACCCAGTACTTC. This encodes CASSYGRESETQYF.

V is TRBV11-2 and J is TRBJ1-1; 8 nucleotides align to TRBD1. The CDR3 is 15 residues long. Germline CDR1 SGHAT, CDR2 FQNNGV. Trimming removed 8 bases from V and 2 bases from J; junction bases left unmatched: 10. CDR3: CASSGGTGLNTEAFF. The DNA of the CDR3 is TGTGCCAGCTCCGGCGGGACAGGATTAAACACTGAAGCTTTCTTT.

This chain uses TRBV6-6 with TRBJ2-1, with D tentatively TRBD2 (6 bases). The ends were cut back, 8 bases at V and 9 bases at J, with 11 bases in the middle. The germline V gene has CDR1 MNHNY and CDR2 SVGAGI (reference sequence). The length of the CDR3 is 11 residues. In DNA form, the CDR3 reads TGTGCCAGCCAGGTGGGACTTGAGCAGTTCTTC. Translated: CASQVGLEQFF.

This chain links TRBV2 with TRBJ2-2, with D tentatively TRBD2 (6 bases). Trimming shortened V by 4 bases and J by 5 bases, and 17 bases separated the two germline ends. Germline V gene data show CDR1 as SNHLY and CDR2 as FYNNEI. The CDR3 consists of 16 residues. CDR3 amino acids: CASSVGGTARTGELFF. Here the CDR3 DNA reads TGTGCCAGCAGTGTGGGGGGAACGGCGCGAACCGGGGAGCTGTTTTTT.

V is TRBV6-4 and J is TRBJ2-7; maybe TRBD1 (6 bases). In germline, CDR1 is MRHNA, CDR2 SNTAGT. Trimming pared 1 base from V and 3 bases from J, leaving 16 bases between. The CDR3 contains 16 residues. CDR3 nucleotide sequence: TGTGCCAGCAGTGACTGGAGAGAAGGACAGAGCTACGAGCAGTACTTC. Translated: CASSDWREGQSYEQYF.

V gene TRBV29-1 combines with J gene TRBJ1-2, with D perhaps TRBD1 (5 bases). This CDR3 has 13 amino acids. V gave up 3 bases and J gave up 3 bases, with 11 bases separating them. Germline CDR1 is SQVTM and CDR2 is ANQGSEA. The CDR3 DNA is TGCAGCGTTGAGGGGCCCGTTCACTATGGCTACACCTTC. Translation gives CSVEGPVHYGYTF.

The V and J genes are TRBV19 and TRBJ1-5; maybe TRBD1 (6 bases). V was shortened by 3 bases and J by 6 bases, with 12 bases between the two germline ends. Germline CDR1 reads LNHDA; CDR2 reads SQIVND (reference sequence). This CDR3 spans 14 amino acids. CDR3 coding DNA: TGTGCCAGTAGTATTCGGCAGGGGCCTCAGCCCCAGCATTTT. This encodes CASSIRQGPQPQHF.

V gene TRBV6-5 combines with J gene TRBJ2-4, with 7 bases lining up with TRBD1. The germline gives CDR1 MNHEY, CDR2 SVGAGI. The CDR3 spans 13 residues. V was pared by 9 bases and J by 7 bases, with 9 bases of the junction left unmatched. The CDR3 region is CASRDRASNIQYF. CDR3 DNA: TGTGCCAGTAGAGACAGGGCTTCGAACATTCAGTACTTC.

This clone was counted a single time. The chain couples TRBV24-1 to TRBJ1-5, with 7 bases lining up with TRBD1. J was trimmed by 4 bases and V by 9 bases; bases with no gene match: 2. The CDR3 length is 12 residues. The germline gives CDR1 KGHDR, CDR2 SFDVKD. CDR3 nucleotide sequence: TGTGCCACCGGGACAGCAAATCAGCCCCAGCATTTT. Residues: CATGTANQPQHF.

Worth noting for this clone: Other DNA sequences in the sample encode the same CDR3. The chain joins TRBV9 to TRBJ2-3; weak D call: TRBD1 (6 bases). Trimming pared 0 bases from V and 5 bases from J, leaving 10 bases between. Germline CDR1 SGDLS, CDR2 YYNGEE. The CDR3 contains 14 residues. DNA of the CDR3: TGTGCCAGCAGCGTAGAGTGGGGGCAAGATACGCAGTATTTT. Its translation: CASSVEWGQDTQYF.

This chain links TRBV4-3 with TRBJ2-1, with TRBD2 identical over 13 bases. The germline V gene has CDR1 LGHNA and CDR2 YSLEER. V shed 4 bases, J shed 8 bases, and the junction held 5 bases outside the gene matches. The CDR3 is 15 amino acids. CDR3 region: CASSPTSGRADEQFF. In nucleotides, the CDR3 is TGCGCCAGCAGCCCAACTAGCGGGAGGGCCGATGAGCAGTTCTTC.

The rearrangement joins TRBV6-2 or TRBV6-3 to TRBJ2-5; TRBD1 matches 8 bases. The CDR3 runs to 12 residues. V gave up 5 bases and J gave up 6 bases; unmatched junction bases: 2. Germline CDR1 is MNHEY and CDR2 is SVGEGT. CDR3 amino acids: CASSTGGQTQYF. DNA of the CDR3: TGTGCCAGCAGTACAGGGGGGCAGACCCAGTACTTC.

The V gene is TRBV28, the J gene TRBJ1-2; unclear D gene. CDR3 length: 13 residues. The V gene's germline CDR1 is MDHEN and CDR2 SYDVKM. The V and J ends lost 2 bases and 6 bases respectively, with 10 bases between them. DNA of the CDR3: TGTGCCAGCAGTTTAAGGGCGAAAGATGGCTACACCTTC. Its protein product is CASSLRAKDGYTF.

The chain recombines TRBV7-2 with TRBJ1-6; perhaps TRBD1 as D (5 bases). CDR1 SGHTA and CDR2 FQGNSA come from the germline V gene. The CDR3 sequence is 18 residues long. The ends were cut back, 1 base at V and 7 bases at J, with 20 bases in the middle. The CDR3 region has the DNA TGTGCCAGCAGCTTAGGAAGGGTGGGGCAGGGTCGGAATTCACCCCTCCACTTT. Residues: CASSLGRVGQGRNSPLHF.

The gene calls are TRBV3-1 (or the pseudogene TRBV3-2) and TRBJ2-7, with 7 bases matching TRBD1. V trimming: 3 bases; J trimming: 4 bases; junction bases outside the gene matches: 3. The CDR3 spans 13 residues. Germline lookup yields CDR1 LGHDT and CDR2 YNNKEL (reference sequence). CDR3 protein: CASSQATGYEQYF. CDR3 DNA: TGTGCCAGCAGCCAGGCGACAGGGTACGAGCAGTACTTC.

This clone was seen a single time. This chain joins TRBV7-2 and TRBJ2-3; D is perhaps TRBD1 (6 bases). The V gene's germline CDR1 is SGHTA and CDR2 FQGNSA. V was cut by 0 bases and J by 4 bases, with 11 bases left in between. This CDR3 is 15 amino acids long. The CDR3 bases are TGTGCCAGCAGCTTAGCGGGGGCCCAAGCAGATACGCAGTATTTT. It codes for CASSLAGAQADTQYF.

The chain is built from TRBV12-3 or TRBV12-4 and TRBJ1-1; D gene ambiguous. V was trimmed by 6 bases and J by 1 base, leaving 9 bases between them. The CDR3 has 13 amino acids. The CDR3 bases are TGTGCCAGCAGCGGGGTGTCGAACACTGAAGCTTTCTTT. This gives the protein CASSGVSNTEAFF.

The CDR3 DNA reads TGTGCCAGTAGCACTTTCGGACTAGCGGAGGGGACCCAGTACTTC. Protein: CASSTFGLAEGTQYF. The chain is built from TRBV19 and TRBJ2-5, with 10 bases identical to TRBD2. Per the germline V gene, CDR1 is LNHDA and CDR2 is SQIVND (reference sequence). The trim removed 6 bases at V and 7 bases at J, leaving 11 bases unmatched. The CDR3 runs 15 residues. The full variable domain, in which reference TRBV19 and TRBJ2-5 provide the parts outside the CDR3, is DGGITQSPKYLFRKEGQNVTLSCEQNLNHDAMYWYRQDPGQGLRLIYYSQIVNDFQKGDIAEGYSVSREKKESFPLTVTSAQKNPTAFYLCASSTFGLAEGTQYFGPGTRLLVL.

Worth noting for this clone: This sample includes further DNA sequences coding for the same CDR3. The chain joins TRBV5-1 to TRBJ2-5; tentative D call: TRBD2 (7 bases). The germline V gene encodes CDR1 SGHRS and CDR2 YFSETQ. V lost 0 bases, J lost 2 bases, and 11 bases lay in between. This CDR3 has 15 amino acids. The DNA of the CDR3 is TGCGCCAGCAGCTTGGGGGGGGGCGGGCAAGAGACCCAGTACTTC. Its protein is CASSLGGGGQETQYF.

V usage is TRBV28 and J usage is TRBJ2-7; 7 bases map to TRBD1. J was trimmed by 0 bases and V by 2 bases; bases with no gene match: 7. The germline V gene has CDR1 MDHEN and CDR2 SYDVKM. The CDR3 consists of 16 residues. The CDR3 region is CASSLLYDRDSYEQYF. CDR3 sequence (DNA): TGTGCCAGCAGTTTACTTTACGACAGGGACTCCTACGAGCAGTACTTC.

A single count supports this clone. The genes are TRBV13 and TRBJ2-7, with TRBD2 matching 11 bases. Germline V gives CDR1 PRHDT, CDR2 FYEKMQ (reference sequence). The CDR3 is 16 amino acids. The V segment lost 3 bases and the J segment 3 bases; nucleotides outside the gene matches: 7. Here the CDR3 DNA reads TGTGCCAGCAGCTTCGATGGGACTAGCGGAAACTACGAGCAGTACTTC. Translation gives CASSFDGTSGNYEQYF.

The chain is built from TRBV2 and TRBJ2-2; possible D gene TRBD1, 5 bases. The length of the CDR3 is 16 residues. Germline V gene lookup returns CDR1 SNHLY and CDR2 FYNNEI. Trimming pared 3 bases from V and 6 bases from J, leaving 17 bases between. The DNA for the CDR3 is TGTGCCAGCAGTGAGCTGGGGCCAGGGTTCGCCGGGGAGCTGTTTTTT. Its protein product is CASSELGPGFAGELFF.